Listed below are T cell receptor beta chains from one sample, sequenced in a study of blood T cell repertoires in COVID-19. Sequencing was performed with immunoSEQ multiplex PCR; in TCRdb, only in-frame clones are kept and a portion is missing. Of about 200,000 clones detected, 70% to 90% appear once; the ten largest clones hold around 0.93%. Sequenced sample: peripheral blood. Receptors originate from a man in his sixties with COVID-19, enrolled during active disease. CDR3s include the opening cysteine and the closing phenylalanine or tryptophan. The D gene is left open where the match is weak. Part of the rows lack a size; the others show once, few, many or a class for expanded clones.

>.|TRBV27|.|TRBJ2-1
CASSVLQGSNQFF
TGTGCCAGCAGTGTCCTACAGGGAAGTAATCAGTTCTTC
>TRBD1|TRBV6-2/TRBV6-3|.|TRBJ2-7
CASSYFRDRGNEQYF
TGTGCCAGCAGTTACTTCCGGGACAGGGGCAACGAGCAGTACTTC
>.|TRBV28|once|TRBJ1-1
CASSPRGLNTEAFF
TGTGCCAGCAGTCCCAGGGGATTGAACACTGAAGCTTTCTTT
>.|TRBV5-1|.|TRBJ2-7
CASSGDTSSYEQYF
TGCGCCAGCAGCGGGGACACTAGCTCCTACGAGCAGTACTTC
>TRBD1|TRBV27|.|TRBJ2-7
CASSLLPPGQGGHEQYF
TGTGCCAGCAGTTTGTTGCCCCCGGGACAGGGTGGTCACGAGCAGTACTTC
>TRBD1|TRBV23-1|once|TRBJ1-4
CAIRNRGRGRRGGNEKLFF
TGCGCCATCCGCAATAGGGGCAGGGGGCGCCGAGGGGGTAATGAAAAACTGTTTTTT
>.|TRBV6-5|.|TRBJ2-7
CASGSGISSTYEQYF
TGTGCCAGTGGGTCAGGGATCTCCTCAACCTACGAGCAGTACTTC
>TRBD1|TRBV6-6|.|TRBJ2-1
CASSQGQGVRDEQFF
TGTGCCAGCAGCCAGGGACAGGGCGTCCGCGATGAGCAGTTCTTC
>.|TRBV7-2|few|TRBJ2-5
CASSTRHLEGETQYF
TGTGCCAGCAGCACCCGACACTTGGAGGGGGAGACCCAGTACTTC
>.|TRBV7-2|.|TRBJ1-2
CASSLTGLNLYGYTF
TGTGCCAGCAGCTTAACAGGCCTGAACCTCTATGGCTACACCTTC
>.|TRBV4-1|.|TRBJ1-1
CASSRVIGGGNPEAFF
TGCGCCAGCAGCCGAGTCATAGGCGGAGGGAATCCTGAAGCTTTCTTT
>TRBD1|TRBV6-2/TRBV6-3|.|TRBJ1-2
CASSYSGTAYGYTF
TGTGCCAGCAGTTACTCGGGGACAGCGTATGGCTACACCTTC
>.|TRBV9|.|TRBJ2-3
CASSSEGLGDTQYF
TGTGCCAGCAGCTCCGAGGGTCTAGGAGATACGCAGTATTTT
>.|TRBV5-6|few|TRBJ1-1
CASSLMYRVGWNTEAFF
TGTGCCAGCAGCTTAATGTACAGGGTGGGATGGAACACTGAAGCTTTCTTT
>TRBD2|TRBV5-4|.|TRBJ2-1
CASSLAGTSGTMKQFF
TGTGCCAGCAGCTTGGCCGGGACTAGCGGGACAATGAAGCAGTTCTTC
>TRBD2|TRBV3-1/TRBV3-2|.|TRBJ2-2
CASSRSGTSRPGELFF
TGTGCCAGCAGCCGAAGTGGGACTAGCCGGCCCGGGGAGCTGTTTTTT
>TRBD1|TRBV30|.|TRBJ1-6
CAWSVLSSGQITLHF
TGTGCCTGGAGTGTTCTCTCCTCGGGACAGATAACCCTCCACTTT
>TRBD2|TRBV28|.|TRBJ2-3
CASTPLAGGTDTQYF
TGTGCCAGCACTCCGTTAGCGGGGGGCACAGATACGCAGTATTTT
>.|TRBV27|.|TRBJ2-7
CASSLSGHSYEQYF
TGTGCCAGCAGTTTATCGGGACATTCCTACGAGCAGTACTTC
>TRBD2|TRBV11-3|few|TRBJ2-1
CASSPGGSGIFNEQFF
TGTGCCAGCAGCCCGGGAGGTAGCGGGATCTTCAATGAGCAGTTCTTC
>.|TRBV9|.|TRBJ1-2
CASTEGIYGYTF
TGTGCCAGCACCGAGGGAATCTATGGCTACACCTTC
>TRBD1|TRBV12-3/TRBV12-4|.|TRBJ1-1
CASRPGTGVTFF
TGTGCCAGCAGACCGGGGACAGGGGTTACTTTCTTT
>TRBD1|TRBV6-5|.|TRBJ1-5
CASRSGQVPGAQHF
TGTGCCAGCAGGTCGGGACAGGTTCCGGGTGCCCAGCATTTT
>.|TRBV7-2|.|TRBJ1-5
CASSLGRGGQPQHF
TGTGCCAGCAGCTTGGGGCGGGGCGGACAGCCCCAGCATTTT
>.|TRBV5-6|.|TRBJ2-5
CASSFPGSETQYF
TGTGCCAGCAGCTTCCCCGGGTCAGAGACCCAGTACTTC
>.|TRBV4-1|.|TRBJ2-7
CASSQESTATYYEQYF
TGCGCCAGCAGCCAAGAGTCTACAGCCACCTACTACGAGCAGTACTTC
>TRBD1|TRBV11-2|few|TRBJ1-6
CASSLERGPNSPLHF
TGTGCCAGCAGCTTAGAAAGGGGGCCGAATTCACCCCTCCACTTT
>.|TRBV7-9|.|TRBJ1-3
CASSLPTGSSGNTIYF
TGTGCCAGCAGCTTACCGACTGGGAGCTCTGGAAACACCATATATTTT
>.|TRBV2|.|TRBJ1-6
CASSEAPAGYYNSPLHF
TGTGCCAGCAGTGAAGCACCGGCAGGGTACTATAATTCACCCCTCCACTTT
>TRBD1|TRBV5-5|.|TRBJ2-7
CASSLFAGTGRYEQYF
TGTGCCAGCAGCCTATTCGCCGGGACAGGACGATACGAGCAGTACTTC
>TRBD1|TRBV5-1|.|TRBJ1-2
CASSLRGLDGYTF
TGCGCCAGCAGCTTGAGGGGGCTGGATGGCTACACCTTC
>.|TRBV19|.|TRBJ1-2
CASSLQSIVYGYTF
TGTGCCAGTAGTCTGCAGTCCATCGTCTATGGCTACACCTTC
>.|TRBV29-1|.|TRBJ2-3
CSVKLDTQYF
TGCAGCGTTAAGCTGGATACGCAGTATTTT
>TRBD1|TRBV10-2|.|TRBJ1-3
CASSGQGDTIYF
TGCGCCAGCAGTGGACAGGGGGACACCATATATTTT
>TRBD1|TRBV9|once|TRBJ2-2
CASSLRDRANTGELFF
TGTGCCAGCAGCCTCCGGGACAGGGCGAACACCGGGGAGCTGTTTTTT
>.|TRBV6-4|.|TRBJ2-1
CASSLDTVYNEQFF
TGTGCCAGCAGTCTCGACACCGTCTACAATGAGCAGTTCTTC
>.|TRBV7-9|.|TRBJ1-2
CASSSSVGGFYGYTF
TGTGCCAGCAGCTCCTCAGTGGGGGGGTTTTATGGCTACACCTTC
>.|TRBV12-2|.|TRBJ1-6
CASRRRQGNSPLHF
TGTGCAAGTCGCCGACGACAGGGGAATTCACCCCTCCACTTT
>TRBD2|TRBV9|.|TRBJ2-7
CASSLSGTSGYEQYF
TGTGCCAGCAGCCTTTCCGGGACTAGCGGCTACGAGCAGTACTTC
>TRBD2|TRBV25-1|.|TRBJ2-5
CASTRSSGYQETQYF
TGTGCCAGCACAAGATCTAGCGGGTACCAAGAGACCCAGTACTTC
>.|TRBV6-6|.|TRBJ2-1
CASSPGTGAYNEQFF
TGTGCCAGCAGTCCCGGGACGGGGGCCTACAATGAGCAGTTCTTC
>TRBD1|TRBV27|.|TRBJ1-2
CASSSLGRGDYGYTF
TGTGCCAGCAGTTCTCTCGGCAGGGGGGACTATGGCTACACCTTC
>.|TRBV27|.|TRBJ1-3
CASSTGEGGAPGNTIYF
TGTGCCAGCAGTACTGGGGAGGGTGGGGCTCCTGGAAACACCATATATTTT
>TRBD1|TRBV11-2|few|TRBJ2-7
CASSPIGGQGYEQYF
TGTGCCAGCAGCCCCATCGGGGGACAGGGCTACGAGCAGTACTTC
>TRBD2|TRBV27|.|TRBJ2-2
CASSLLGRGGTGELFF
TGTGCCAGCAGTTTGTTGGGGCGGGGGGGGACCGGGGAGCTGTTTTTT
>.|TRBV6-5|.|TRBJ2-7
CASSYSIPVYEQYF
TGTGCCAGCAGTTACTCGATCCCGGTGTACGAGCAGTACTTC
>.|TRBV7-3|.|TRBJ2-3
CASSLSRTSTDTQYF
TGTGCCAGCAGCTTGTCGAGGACTAGCACAGATACGCAGTATTTT
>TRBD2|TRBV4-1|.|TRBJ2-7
CASSQDPGGTYEQYF
TGCGCCAGCAGCCAAGATCCGGGGGGTACCTACGAGCAGTACTTC
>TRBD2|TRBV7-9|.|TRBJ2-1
CASSLVPGLAGGPHEQFF
TGTGCCAGCAGCCTAGTCCCGGGACTAGCGGGAGGGCCCCATGAGCAGTTCTTC
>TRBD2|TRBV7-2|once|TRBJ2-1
CASSLGGSVNEQFF
TGTGCCAGCAGCTTGGGCGGGAGTGTTAATGAGCAGTTCTTC
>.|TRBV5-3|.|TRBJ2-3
CARSLGSLGSTDTQYF
TGTGCCAGAAGCTTGGGGTCCCTCGGTAGCACAGATACGCAGTATTTT
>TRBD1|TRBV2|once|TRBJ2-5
CASSQTRQGATQYF
TGTGCCAGCAGCCAAACTCGACAGGGTGCGACCCAGTACTTC
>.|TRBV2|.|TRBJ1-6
CAGRGSLNSPLHF
TGTGCAGGGAGGGGCAGTCTAAATTCACCCCTCCACTTT
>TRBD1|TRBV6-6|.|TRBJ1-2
CASSPGQGAVGYTF
TGTGCCAGCAGCCCGGGACAGGGGGCGGTTGGCTACACCTTC
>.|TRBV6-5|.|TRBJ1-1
CASSYPTGPNTEAFF
TGTGCCAGCAGTTACCCCACAGGGCCGAACACTGAAGCTTTCTTT
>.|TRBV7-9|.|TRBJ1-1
CASSFNQGMAEAFF
TGTGCCAGCAGCTTTAATCAGGGGATGGCTGAAGCTTTCTTT
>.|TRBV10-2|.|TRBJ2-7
CASTSSSYEQYF
TGCGCCAGCACTTCCAGCTCCTACGAGCAGTACTTC
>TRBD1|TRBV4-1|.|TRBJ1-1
CASSQGTGDTEAFF
TGCGCCAGCAGCCAAGGGACAGGGGACACTGAAGCTTTCTTT
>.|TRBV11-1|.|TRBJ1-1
CASTIDLNTEAFF
TGTGCCAGCACCATAGATCTGAACACTGAAGCTTTCTTT
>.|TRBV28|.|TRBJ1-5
CASSPTESNQPQHF
TGTGCCAGCAGCCCGACAGAGAGCAATCAGCCCCAGCATTTT